A selection of T cell receptor beta chains follows, all from one sample in a study of shared clonotypes between healthy human individuals. Produced via immunoSEQ multiplex PCR; TCRdb's table is partial and in-frame only. The table lists more than 1 million clones, about four fifths of them singletons. The specimen was memory CD4+ T cells from PBMCs. These receptors came from a man aged 18 to 29 in good health. Some clones in this sample may be carry-over from other donors' samples. The CDR3 runs from the conserved cysteine through the conserved F or W. Each record gives: J gene, V gene, D gene, CDR3 DNA, CDR3 protein. A D gene is named only where the DNA matches it firmly.

TRBJ2-7,TRBV19,TRBD1,TGTGCCAGTAGTAGGGCTCGACAGGGCTACGAGCAGTACTTC,CASSRARQGYEQYF
TRBJ2-6,TRBV6-1,.,TGTGCCAGCACCCCCCTGGACTCTGGGGCCAACGTCCTGACTTTC,CASTPLDSGANVLTF
TRBJ2-7,TRBV10-1,TRBD2,TGCGCCAGCAAGAGACTAGCGGGAGATGGTTGCCCCTACGAGCAGTACTTC,CASKRLAGDGCPYEQYF
TRBJ1-3,TRBV6-6,TRBD1,TGTGCCAGCAGAGAACAGGGGCTCTCTGGAAACACCATATATTTT,CASREQGLSGNTIYF
TRBJ2-1,TRBV19,.,TGTGCCAGTAGTATTGGGCGCCGCCACTCCTACAATGAGCAGTTCTTC,CASSIGRRHSYNEQFF
TRBJ1-6,TRBV18,TRBD1,TGTGCCAGCTCATCCGGGACAGGGTATTCACCCCTCCACTTT,CASSSGTGYSPLHF
TRBJ1-1,TRBV28,.,TGTGCCAGCAGTTCAGAGAGTTCAGCTTTCTTT,CASSSESSAFF
TRBJ2-2,TRBV28,.,TGTGCCAGCAGCCTTGGGGGCGCGATACCGAACACCGGGGAGCTGTTTTTT,CASSLGGAIPNTGELFF
TRBJ2-3,TRBV5-1,TRBD2,TGCGCCAGCAGCTTGGCCCTAGCGGGGGGCACAGATACGCAGTATTTT,CASSLALAGGTDTQYF
TRBJ2-5,TRBV7-8,.,TGTGCCAGCAGCTTAACTGTTGAAGAGACCCAGTACTTC,CASSLTVEETQYF
TRBJ1-2,TRBV20-1,.,TGCAGTGCTAGTAGGGACTATGGCTACACCTTC,CSASRDYGYTF